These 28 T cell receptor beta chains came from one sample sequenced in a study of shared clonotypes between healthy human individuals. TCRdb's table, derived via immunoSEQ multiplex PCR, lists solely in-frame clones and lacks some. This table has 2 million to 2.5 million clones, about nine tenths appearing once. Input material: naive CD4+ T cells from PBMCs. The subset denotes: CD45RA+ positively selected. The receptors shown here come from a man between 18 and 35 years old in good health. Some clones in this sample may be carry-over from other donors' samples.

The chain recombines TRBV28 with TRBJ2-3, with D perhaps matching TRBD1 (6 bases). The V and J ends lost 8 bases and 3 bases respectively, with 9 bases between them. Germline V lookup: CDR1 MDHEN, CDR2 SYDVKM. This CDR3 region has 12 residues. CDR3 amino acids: CASGQGTDTQYF. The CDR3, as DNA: TGTGCCAGCGGGCAGGGGACAGATACGCAGTATTTT.

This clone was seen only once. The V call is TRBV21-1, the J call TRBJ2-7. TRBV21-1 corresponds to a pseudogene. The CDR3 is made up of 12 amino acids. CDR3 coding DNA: TGTGCCGGCCGGGCAGTAGGCCGCGAGCAGTACTTC. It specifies CAGRAVGREQYF.

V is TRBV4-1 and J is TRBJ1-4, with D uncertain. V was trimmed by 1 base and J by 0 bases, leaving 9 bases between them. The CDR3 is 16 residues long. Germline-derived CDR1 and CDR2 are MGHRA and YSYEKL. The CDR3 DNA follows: TGCGCCAGCAGCCAAGTCCTTTTGGCAACTAATGAAAAACTGTTTTTT. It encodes CASSQVLLATNEKLFF.

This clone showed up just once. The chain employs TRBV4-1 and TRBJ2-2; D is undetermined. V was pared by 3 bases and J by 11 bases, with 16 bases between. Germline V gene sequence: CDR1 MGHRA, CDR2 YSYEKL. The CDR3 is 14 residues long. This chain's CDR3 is CASSHRATWPELFF. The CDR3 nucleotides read TGCGCCAGCAGCCATAGGGCCACCTGGCCCGAGCTGTTTTTT.

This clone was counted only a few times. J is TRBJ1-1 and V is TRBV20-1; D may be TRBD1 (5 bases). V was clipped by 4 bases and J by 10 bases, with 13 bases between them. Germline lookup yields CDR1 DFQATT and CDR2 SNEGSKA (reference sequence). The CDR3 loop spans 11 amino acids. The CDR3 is CSATDTRGAFF. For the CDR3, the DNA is TGCAGTGCTACGGACACCCGAGGAGCTTTCTTT.

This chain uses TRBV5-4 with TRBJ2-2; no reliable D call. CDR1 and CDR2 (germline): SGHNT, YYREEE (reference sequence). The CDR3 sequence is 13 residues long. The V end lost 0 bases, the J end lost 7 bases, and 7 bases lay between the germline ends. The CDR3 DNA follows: TGTGCCAGCAGCTTGGGTGGAGTCGGGGAGCTGTTTTTT. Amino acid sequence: CASSLGGVGELFF.

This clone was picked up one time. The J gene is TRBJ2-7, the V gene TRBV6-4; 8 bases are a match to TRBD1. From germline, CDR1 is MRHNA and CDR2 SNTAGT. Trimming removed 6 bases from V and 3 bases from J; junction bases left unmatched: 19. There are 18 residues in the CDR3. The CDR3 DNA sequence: TGTGCCAGCAGAACCAGGGGGCGGTTACATCAGAAAAACTACGAGCAGTACTTC. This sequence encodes CASRTRGRLHQKNYEQYF.

CDR3 residues: CAWSGGEVSVYEQYF. CDR3 sequence (DNA): TGTGCCTGGTCCGGCGGGGAAGTCTCAGTTTACGAGCAGTACTTC. V usage is TRBV30 and J usage is TRBJ2-7, with D perhaps TRBD2 (6 bases). The V end lost 5 bases, the J end lost 4 bases, and 21 bases lay between the germline ends. The CDR3 runs to 15 residues. Germline-derived CDR1 and CDR2 are GTSNPN and SVGIG (reference sequence).

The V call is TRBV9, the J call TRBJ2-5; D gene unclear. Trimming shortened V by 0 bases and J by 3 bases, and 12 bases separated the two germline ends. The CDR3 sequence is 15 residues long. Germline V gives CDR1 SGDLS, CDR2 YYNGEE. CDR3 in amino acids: CASSVAGYLEETQYF. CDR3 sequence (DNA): TGTGCCAGCAGCGTAGCCGGTTATCTAGAAGAGACCCAGTACTTC.

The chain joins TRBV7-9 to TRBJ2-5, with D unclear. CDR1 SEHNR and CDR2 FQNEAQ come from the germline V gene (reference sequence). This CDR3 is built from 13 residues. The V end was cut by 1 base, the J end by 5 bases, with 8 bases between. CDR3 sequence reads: CASSLVSKETQYF. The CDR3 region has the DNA TGTGCCAGCAGCTTAGTTAGTAAGGAGACCCAGTACTTC.

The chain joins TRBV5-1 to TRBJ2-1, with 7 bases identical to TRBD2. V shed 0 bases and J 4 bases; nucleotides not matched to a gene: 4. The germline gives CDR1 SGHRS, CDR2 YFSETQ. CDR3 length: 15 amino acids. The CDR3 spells CASSLGPGGYNEQFF. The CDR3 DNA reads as TGCGCCAGCAGCTTGGGGCCGGGAGGATACAATGAGCAGTTCTTC. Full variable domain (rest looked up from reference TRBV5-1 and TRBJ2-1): KAGVTQTPRYLIKTRGQQVTLSCSPISGHRSVSWYQQTPGQGLQFLFEYFSETQRNKGNFPGRFSGRQFSNSRSEMNVSTLELGDSALYLCASSLGPGGYNEQFFGPGTRLTVL.

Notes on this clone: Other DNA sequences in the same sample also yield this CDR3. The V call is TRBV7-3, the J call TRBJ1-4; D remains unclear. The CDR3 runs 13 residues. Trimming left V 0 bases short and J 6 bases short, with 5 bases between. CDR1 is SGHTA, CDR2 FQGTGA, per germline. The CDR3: CASSLTRDEKLFF. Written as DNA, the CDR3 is TGTGCCAGCAGCTTAACCCGGGATGAAAAACTGTTTTTT.

The CDR3 DNA follows: TGTGCCAGCAGCCCCAGTAGCGGGAGCCTATCCTACAATGAGCAGTTCTTC. This encodes CASSPSSGSLSYNEQFF. The rearrangement joins TRBV28 to TRBJ2-1, with 9 bases aligning to TRBD2. Per the germline V gene, CDR1 is MDHEN and CDR2 is SYDVKM. This CDR3 region has 17 residues. With V trimmed by 6 bases and J by 1 base, 10 bases remained unmatched.

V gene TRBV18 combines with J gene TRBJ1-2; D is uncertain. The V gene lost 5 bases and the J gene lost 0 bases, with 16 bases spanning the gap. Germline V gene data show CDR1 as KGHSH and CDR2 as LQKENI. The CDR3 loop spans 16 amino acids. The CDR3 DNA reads TGTGCCAGCTCAATATTCCCGACGGGAACTAACTATGGCTACACCTTC. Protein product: CASSIFPTGTNYGYTF.

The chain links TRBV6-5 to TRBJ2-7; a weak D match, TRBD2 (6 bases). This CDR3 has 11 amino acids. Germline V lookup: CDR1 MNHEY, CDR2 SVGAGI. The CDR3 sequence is CATGVRYEQYF. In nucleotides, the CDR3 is TGTGCTACGGGGGTTAGGTACGAGCAGTACTTC.

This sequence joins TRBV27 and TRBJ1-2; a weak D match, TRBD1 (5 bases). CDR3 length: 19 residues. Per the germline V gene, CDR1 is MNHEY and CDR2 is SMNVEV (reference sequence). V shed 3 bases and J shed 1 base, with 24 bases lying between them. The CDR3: CASSFRVPGRQDLNYGYTF. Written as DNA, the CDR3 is TGTGCCAGCAGTTTTAGGGTCCCAGGGAGGCAGGACCTTAACTATGGCTACACCTTC.

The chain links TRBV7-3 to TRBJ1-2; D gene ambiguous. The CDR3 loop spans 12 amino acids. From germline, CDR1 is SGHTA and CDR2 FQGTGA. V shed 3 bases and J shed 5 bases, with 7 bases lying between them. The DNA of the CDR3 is TGTGCCAGCAGCTTCGAAGGTTATGGCTACACCTTC. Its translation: CASSFEGYGYTF. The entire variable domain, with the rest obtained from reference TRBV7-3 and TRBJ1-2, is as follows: GAGVSQTPSNKVTEKGKYVELRCDPISGHTALYWYRQSLGQGPEFLIYFQGTGAADDSGLPNDRFFAVRPEGSVSTLKIQRTERGDSAVYLCASSFEGYGYTFGSGTRLTVV.

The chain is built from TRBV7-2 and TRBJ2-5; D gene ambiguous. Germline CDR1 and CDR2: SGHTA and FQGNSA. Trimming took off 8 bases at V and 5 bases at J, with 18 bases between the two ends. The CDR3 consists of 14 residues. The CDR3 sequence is CASAFLTLGETQYF. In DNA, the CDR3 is TGTGCCAGCGCGTTTTTAACCTTGGGGGAGACCCAGTACTTC.

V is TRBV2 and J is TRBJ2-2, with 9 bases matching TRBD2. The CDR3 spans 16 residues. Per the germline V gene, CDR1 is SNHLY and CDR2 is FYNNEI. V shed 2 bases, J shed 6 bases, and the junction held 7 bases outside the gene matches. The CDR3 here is CASSEMASGIAGELFF. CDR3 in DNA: TGTGCCAGCAGTGAAATGGCTAGCGGGATCGCCGGGGAGCTGTTTTTT.

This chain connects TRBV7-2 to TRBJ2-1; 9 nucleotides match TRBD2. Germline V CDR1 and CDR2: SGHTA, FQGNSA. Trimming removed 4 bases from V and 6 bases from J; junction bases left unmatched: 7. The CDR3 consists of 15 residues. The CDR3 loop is CASSSMGGRANEQFF. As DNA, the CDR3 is TGTGCCAGCAGCTCCATGGGCGGGAGGGCCAATGAGCAGTTCTTC.

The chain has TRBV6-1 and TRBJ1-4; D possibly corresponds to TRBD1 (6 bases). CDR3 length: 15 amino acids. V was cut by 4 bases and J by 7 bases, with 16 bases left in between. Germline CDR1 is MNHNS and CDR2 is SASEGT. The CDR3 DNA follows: TGTGCCAGCAGTGGATCAGGGGAGCACGGTGAAAAACTGTTTTTT. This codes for CASSGSGEHGEKLFF.

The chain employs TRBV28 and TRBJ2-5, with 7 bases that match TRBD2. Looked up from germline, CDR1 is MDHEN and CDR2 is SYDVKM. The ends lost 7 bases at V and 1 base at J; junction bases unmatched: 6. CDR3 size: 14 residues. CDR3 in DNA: TGTGCCAGCACCCCGGGAGGAATCCAAGAGACCCAGTACTTC. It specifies CASTPGGIQETQYF.

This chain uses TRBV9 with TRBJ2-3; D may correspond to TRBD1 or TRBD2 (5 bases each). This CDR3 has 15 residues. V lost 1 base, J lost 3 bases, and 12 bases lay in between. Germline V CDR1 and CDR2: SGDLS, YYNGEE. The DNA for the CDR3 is TGTGCCAGCAGCGTATCAGGGAGATGGACAGATACGCAGTATTTT. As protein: CASSVSGRWTDTQYF. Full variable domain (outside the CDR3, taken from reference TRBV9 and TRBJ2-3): DSGVTQTPKHLITATGQRVTLRCSPRSGDLSVYWYQQSLDQGLQFLIQYYNGEERAKGNILERFSAQQFPDLHSELNLSSLELGDSALYFCASSVSGRWTDTQYFGPGTRLTVL.

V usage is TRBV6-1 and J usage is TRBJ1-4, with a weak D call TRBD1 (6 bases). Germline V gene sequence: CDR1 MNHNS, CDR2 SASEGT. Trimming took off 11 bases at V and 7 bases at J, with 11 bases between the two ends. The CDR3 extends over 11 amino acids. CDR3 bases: TGTGCCTCTAGGGGGACTGAAAAACTGTTTTTT. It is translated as CASRGTEKLFF.

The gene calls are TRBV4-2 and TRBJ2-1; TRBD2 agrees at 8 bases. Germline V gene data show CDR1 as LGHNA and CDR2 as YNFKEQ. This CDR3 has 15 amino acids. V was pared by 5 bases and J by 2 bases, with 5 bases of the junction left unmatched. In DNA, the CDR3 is TGTGCCAGCAGCTCCACGCGGGAGGCCTACAATGAGCAGTTCTTC. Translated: CASSSTREAYNEQFF.

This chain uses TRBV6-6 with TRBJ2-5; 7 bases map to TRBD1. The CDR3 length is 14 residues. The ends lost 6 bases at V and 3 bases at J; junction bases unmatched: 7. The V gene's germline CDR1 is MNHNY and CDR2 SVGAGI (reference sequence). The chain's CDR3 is CASSLNRGKETQYF. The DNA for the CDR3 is TGTGCCAGCAGCCTAAACAGGGGAAAAGAGACCCAGTACTTC.

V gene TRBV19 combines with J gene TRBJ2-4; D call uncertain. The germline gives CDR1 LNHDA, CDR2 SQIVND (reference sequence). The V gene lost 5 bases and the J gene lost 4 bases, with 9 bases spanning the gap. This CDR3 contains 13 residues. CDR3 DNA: TGTGCCAGTAGTCTCGGGCCGAAAAACATTCAGTACTTC. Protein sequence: CASSLGPKNIQYF.

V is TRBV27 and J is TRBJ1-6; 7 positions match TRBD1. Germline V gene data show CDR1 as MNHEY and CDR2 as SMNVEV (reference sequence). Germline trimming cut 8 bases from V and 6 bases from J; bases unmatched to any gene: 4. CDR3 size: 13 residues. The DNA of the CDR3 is TGTGCCAGCGGGAGACAGGGTAATTCACCCCTCCACTTT. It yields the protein CASGRQGNSPLHF.